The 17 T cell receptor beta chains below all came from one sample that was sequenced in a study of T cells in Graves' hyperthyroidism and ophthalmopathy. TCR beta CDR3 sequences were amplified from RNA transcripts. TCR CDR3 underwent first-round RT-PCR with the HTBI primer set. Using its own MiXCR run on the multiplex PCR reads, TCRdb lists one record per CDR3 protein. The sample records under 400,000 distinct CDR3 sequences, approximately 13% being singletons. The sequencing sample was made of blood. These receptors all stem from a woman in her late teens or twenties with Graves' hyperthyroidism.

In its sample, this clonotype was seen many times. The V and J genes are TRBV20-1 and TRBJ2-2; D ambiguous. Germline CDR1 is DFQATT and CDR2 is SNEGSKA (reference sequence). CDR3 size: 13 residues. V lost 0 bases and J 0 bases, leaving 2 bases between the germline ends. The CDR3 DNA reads TGCAGTGCTAGAGACCCGAACACCGGGGAGCTGTTTTTT. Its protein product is CSARDPNTGELFF.

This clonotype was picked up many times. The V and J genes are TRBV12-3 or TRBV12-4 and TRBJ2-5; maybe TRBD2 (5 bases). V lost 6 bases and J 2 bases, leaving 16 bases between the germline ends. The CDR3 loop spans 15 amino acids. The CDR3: CASSLTSGIQETQYF. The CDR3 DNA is TGTGCCAGCAGCCTTACCTCGGGGATTCAAGAGACCCAGTACTTC.

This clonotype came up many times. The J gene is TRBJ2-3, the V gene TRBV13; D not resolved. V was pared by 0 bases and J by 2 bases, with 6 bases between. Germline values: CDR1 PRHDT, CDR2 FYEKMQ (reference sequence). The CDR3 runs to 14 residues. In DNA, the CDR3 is TGTGCCAGCAGCTTAGGACTGGTCACAGATACGCAGTATTTT. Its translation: CASSLGLVTDTQYF.

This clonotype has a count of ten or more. This CDR3 reads CASSPSGRAGELFF. The DNA of the CDR3 is TGTGCCAGCAGCCCTAGCGGGAGGGCCGGGGAGCTGTTTTTT. The chain joins TRBV6-1 to TRBJ2-2; TRBD2 matches 12 bases. This CDR3 has 14 amino acids. The V gene's germline CDR1 is MNHNS and CDR2 SASEGT. With V trimmed by 6 bases and J by 6 bases, 2 bases remained unmatched.

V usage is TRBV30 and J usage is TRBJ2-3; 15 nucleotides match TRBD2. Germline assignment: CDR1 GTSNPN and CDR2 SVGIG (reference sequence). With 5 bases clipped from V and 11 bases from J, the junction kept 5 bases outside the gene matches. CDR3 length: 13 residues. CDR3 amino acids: CAWGGTSGRKQYF. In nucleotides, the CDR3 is TGTGCCTGGGGCGGGACTAGCGGGAGGAAGCAGTATTTT.

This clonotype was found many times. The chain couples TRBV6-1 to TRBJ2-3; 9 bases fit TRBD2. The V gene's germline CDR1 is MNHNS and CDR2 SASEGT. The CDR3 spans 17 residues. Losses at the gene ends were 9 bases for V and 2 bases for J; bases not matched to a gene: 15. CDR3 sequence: CASRPVAGAADTDTQYF. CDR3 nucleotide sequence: TGTGCCAGTCGCCCTGTAGCGGGGGCGGCGGACACAGATACGCAGTATTTT.

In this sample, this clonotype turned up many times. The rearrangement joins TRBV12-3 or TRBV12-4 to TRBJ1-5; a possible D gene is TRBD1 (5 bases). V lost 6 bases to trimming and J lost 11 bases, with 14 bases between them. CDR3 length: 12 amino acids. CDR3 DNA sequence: TGTGCCAGCAGGGCAGGGTACTCAGCCCAGCATTTT. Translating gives CASRAGYSAQHF.

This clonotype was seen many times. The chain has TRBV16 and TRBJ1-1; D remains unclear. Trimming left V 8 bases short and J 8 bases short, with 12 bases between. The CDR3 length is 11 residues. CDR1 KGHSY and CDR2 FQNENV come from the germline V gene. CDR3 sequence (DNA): TGTGCCAGCCACCTGGTGGGAGAAGCTTTCTTT. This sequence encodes CASHLVGEAFF.

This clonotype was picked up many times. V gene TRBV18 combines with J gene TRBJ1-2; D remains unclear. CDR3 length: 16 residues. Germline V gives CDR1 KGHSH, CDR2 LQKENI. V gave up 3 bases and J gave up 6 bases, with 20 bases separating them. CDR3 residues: CASSPRSVTSGDGYTF. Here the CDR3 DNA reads TGTGCCAGCTCACCCAGATCGGTAACGTCTGGGGATGGCTACACCTTC.

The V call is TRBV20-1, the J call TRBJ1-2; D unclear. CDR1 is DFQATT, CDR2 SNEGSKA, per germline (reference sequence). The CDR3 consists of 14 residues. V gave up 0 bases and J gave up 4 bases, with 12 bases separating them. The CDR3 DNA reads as TGCAGTGCTAGAGATAGTGGAGGACCCTATGGCTACACCTTC. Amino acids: CSARDSGGPYGYTF.

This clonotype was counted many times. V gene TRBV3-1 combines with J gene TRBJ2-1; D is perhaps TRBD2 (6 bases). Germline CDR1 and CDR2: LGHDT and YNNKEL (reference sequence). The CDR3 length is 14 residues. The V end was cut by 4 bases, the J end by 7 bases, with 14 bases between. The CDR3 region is CASSPTGTLNEQFF. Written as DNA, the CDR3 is TGTGCCAGCAGCCCAACCGGGACTTTGAATGAGCAGTTCTTC.

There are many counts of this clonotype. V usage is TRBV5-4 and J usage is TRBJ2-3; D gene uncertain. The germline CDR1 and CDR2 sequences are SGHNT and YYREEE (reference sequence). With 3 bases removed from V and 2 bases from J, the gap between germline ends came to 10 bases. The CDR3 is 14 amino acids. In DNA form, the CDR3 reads TGTGCCAGCAGCTCGCAGGCTACCACAGATACGCAGTATTTT. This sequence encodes CASSSQATTDTQYF.

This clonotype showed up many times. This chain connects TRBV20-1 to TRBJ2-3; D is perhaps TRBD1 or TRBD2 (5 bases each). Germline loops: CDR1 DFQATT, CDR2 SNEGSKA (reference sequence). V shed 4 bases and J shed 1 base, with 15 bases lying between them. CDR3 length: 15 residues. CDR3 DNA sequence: TGCAGTGCTAAGGACCCGGGACGAGGCACAGATACGCAGTATTTT. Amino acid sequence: CSAKDPGRGTDTQYF.

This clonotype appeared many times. The CDR3 here is CASSLPPTGNTEAFF. CDR3 nucleotide sequence: TGTGCCAGCAGCCTCCCCCCGACAGGAAACACTGAAGCTTTCTTT. This chain connects TRBV7-3 to TRBJ1-1; tentative D call: TRBD1 (6 bases). Looked up from germline, CDR1 is SGHTA and CDR2 is FQGTGA. The CDR3 totals 15 residues. V was trimmed by 5 bases and J by 2 bases, leaving 15 bases between them.

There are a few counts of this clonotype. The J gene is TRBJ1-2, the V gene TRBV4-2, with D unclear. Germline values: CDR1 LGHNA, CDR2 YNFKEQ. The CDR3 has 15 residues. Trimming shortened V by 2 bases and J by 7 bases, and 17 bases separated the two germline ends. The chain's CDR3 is CASSQFTRPGPGYTF. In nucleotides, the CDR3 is TGTGCCAGCAGCCAATTTACCCGACCAGGCCCTGGCTACACCTTC.

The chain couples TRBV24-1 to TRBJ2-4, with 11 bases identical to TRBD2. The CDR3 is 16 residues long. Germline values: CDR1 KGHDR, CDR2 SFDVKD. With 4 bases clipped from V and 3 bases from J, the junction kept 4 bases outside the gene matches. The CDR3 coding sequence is TGTGCCACCAGTGAATCCGGGACTAGCGGCAAAAACATTCAGTACTTC. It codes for CATSESGTSGKNIQYF.

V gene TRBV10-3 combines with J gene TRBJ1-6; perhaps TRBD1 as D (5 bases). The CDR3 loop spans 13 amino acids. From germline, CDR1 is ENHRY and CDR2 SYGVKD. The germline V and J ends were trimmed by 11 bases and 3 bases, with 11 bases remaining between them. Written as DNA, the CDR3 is TGTGCCCTGGGGAGGGGCTATAATTCACCCCTCCACTTT. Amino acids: CALGRGYNSPLHF.